One sample yielded the 32 T cell receptor beta chains listed below, sequenced in a study of identical twins. Using its own MiXCR run on the 5' RACE reads, TCRdb lists one record per CDR3 protein. The data show about 300,000 distinct CDR3 sequences, about 12% seen once. The same specimen was also included in a second study, on yellow fever vaccine responses in identical twins.

Sample: CD8+ T cells sorted from blood. All receptors come from a woman between 18 and 29 years old in good health.

The V and J genes are TRBV11-2 and TRBJ2-2, with TRBD2 matching over 11 bases. The V gene's germline CDR1 is SGHAT and CDR2 FQNNGV. V was clipped by 6 bases and J by 1 base; unmatched bases: 13. The CDR3 loop spans 19 amino acids. As DNA, the CDR3 is TGTGCCAGCAGTTCTATAACCGGGACTAGCGGAAAGAACACCGGGGAGCTGTTTTTT. Translation: CASSSITGTSGKNTGELFF.

J is TRBJ1-1 and V is TRBV19; 10 nucleotides align to TRBD1. V lost 5 bases and J lost 3; bases outside the gene matches: 12. The CDR3 runs 17 residues. Germline V gene sequence: CDR1 LNHDA, CDR2 SQIVND (reference sequence). The CDR3 DNA reads TGTGCCAGTAGTCTCGACAGGGGGCGAGTATTGGACACTGAAGCTTTCTTT. Protein: CASSLDRGRVLDTEAFF.

This clonotype occurred many times. The genes are TRBV29-1 and TRBJ1-2; 7 bases are shared with TRBD1. This CDR3 is 14 amino acids long. The V and J ends lost 4 bases and 3 bases, in that order; junction bases with no gene match: 8. The V gene's germline CDR1 is SQVTM and CDR2 ANQGSEA. DNA of the CDR3: TGCAGCGTTGGGCCGACAGGGCTTGACTATGGCTACACCTTC. Protein: CSVGPTGLDYGYTF.

This clonotype was counted between two and nine times. The rearrangement joins TRBV11-1 to TRBJ2-1, with TRBD2 matching 12 bases. This CDR3 contains 20 residues. Germline CDR1 SGHAT, CDR2 FQDESV (reference sequence). With 5 bases clipped from V and 4 bases from J, the junction kept 18 bases outside the gene matches. In DNA form, the CDR3 reads TGTGCCAGCAGCCCGTCCGGGGGGCTCGGACTAGCGGGGTCATACAATGAGCAGTTCTTC. It specifies CASSPSGGLGLAGSYNEQFF.

This clonotype came up a few times. In nucleotides, the CDR3 is TGTGCCAGCAGGTCGTTCAAGGAATACGAGCAGTACTTC. Translation gives CASRSFKEYEQYF. The chain uses TRBV7-2 and TRBJ2-7; D is unclear. Between the trimmed V and J ends, which lost 6 bases and 4 bases, there was a span of 13 bases. The germline V gene encodes CDR1 SGHTA and CDR2 FQGNSA. This CDR3 region has 13 residues.

This clonotype was counted a few times. This rearrangement joins TRBV7-8 to TRBJ2-5, with TRBD1 matching over 7 bases. After removal of 1 base from V and 5 bases from J, the junction contained 7 bases not matched to a gene. The CDR3 spans 15 residues. The germline CDR1 and CDR2 sequences are SGHVS and FQNEAQ. CDR3 loop: CASSLGDSGWETQYF. CDR3 in DNA: TGTGCCAGCAGCTTAGGGGACAGTGGTTGGGAGACCCAGTACTTC.

As to this clonotype: This could be a read error, since a much larger clone is one nucleotide away. V is TRBV15 and J is TRBJ2-1; D is tentatively TRBD1 or TRBD2 (5 bases each). From germline, CDR1 is LNHNV and CDR2 YYDKDF (reference sequence). The CDR3 consists of 15 residues. Trimming took off 8 bases at V and 1 base at J, with 15 bases between the two ends. The CDR3, as DNA: TGTGCCACCTGCCCGGGACCAGGTTCCTACAATGAGCAGTTCTTC. Translating gives CATCPGPGSYNEQFF.

V gene TRBV20-1 combines with J gene TRBJ2-7; 7 nucleotides agree with TRBD1. V lost 5 bases to trimming and J lost 1 base; unmatched junction nucleotides: 2. This CDR3 spans 12 amino acids. In germline, CDR1 is DFQATT, CDR2 SNEGSKA (reference sequence). CDR3: CSASTGSYEQYV. CDR3 nucleotide sequence: TGCAGTGCTTCGACAGGGTCCTACGAGCAGTACGTC.

The sample holds a few counts of this clonotype. This chain links TRBV7-9 with TRBJ2-7, with 11 bases aligning to TRBD2. Germline V gene lookup returns CDR1 SEHNR and CDR2 FQNEAQ (reference sequence). The CDR3 is 15 amino acids. With 6 bases clipped from V and 0 bases from J, the junction kept 4 bases outside the gene matches. For the CDR3, the DNA is TGTGCCAGCAGACTAGCGGGAGATCCCTCCTACGAGCAGTACTTC. Translated, it gives CASRLAGDPSYEQYF.

The V and J genes are TRBV3-1 and TRBJ1-2; TRBD1 matches at 10 bases. V lost 4 bases and J lost 2; bases outside the gene matches: 7. Per the germline V gene, CDR1 is LGHDT and CDR2 is YNNKEL (reference sequence). The CDR3 totals 16 residues. CDR3 loop: CASSPWDRGPNYGYTF. The CDR3 nucleotides read TGTGCCAGCAGCCCCTGGGACAGGGGCCCGAACTATGGCTACACCTTC. The whole variable domain, remainder taken from reference TRBV3-1 and TRBJ1-2, is DTAVSQTPKYLVTQMGNDKSIKCEQNLGHDTMYWYKQDSKKFLKIMFSYNNKELIINETVPNRFSPKSPDKAHLNLHINSLELGDSAVYFCASSPWDRGPNYGYTFGSGTRLTVV.

CDR3 sequence (DNA): TGCAGCGTTGAAGATCTGCAAAACATTCAGTACTTC. This encodes CSVEDLQNIQYF. This rearrangement joins TRBV29-1 to TRBJ2-4; D remains ambiguous. Per germline, CDR1 SQVTM and CDR2 ANQGSEA. This CDR3 is 12 amino acids long. Trimming removed 0 bases at V and 5 bases at J, with 5 bases between.

This clonotype was seen more than once but under ten times. The rearrangement joins TRBV20-1 to TRBJ2-5, with 9 positions matching TRBD2. CDR3 size: 17 residues. CDR1 is DFQATT and CDR2 is SNEGSKA in the germline V gene (reference sequence). Trimming took 0 bases from V and 5 from J; bases not matched to a gene: 13. In nucleotides, the CDR3 is TGCAGTGCTAGAGATCCCGCACTCCTAGCGGGGCTGGAGACCCAGTACTTC. Amino acids: CSARDPALLAGLETQYF.

The rearrangement links TRBV6-4 to TRBJ2-1; tentative D call: TRBD2 (6 bases). V was pared by 4 bases and J by 4 bases, with 17 bases between. Germline V gene data show CDR1 as MRHNA and CDR2 as SNTAGT. CDR3 length: 16 residues. Written as DNA, the CDR3 is TGTGCCAGCAGTGCCGAGGGACTTGATGCTTACAATGAGCAGTTCTTC. Amino acid sequence: CASSAEGLDAYNEQFF.

The rearrangement uses TRBV5-1 and TRBJ2-7; no definite D call. This CDR3 region has 14 residues. Trimming removed 0 bases from V and 6 bases from J, with 13 bases in between. The germline gives CDR1 SGHRS, CDR2 YFSETQ. CDR3 loop: CASSLGASPSEQYF. Here the CDR3 DNA reads TGCGCCAGCAGCTTGGGGGCTTCTCCCTCCGAGCAGTACTTC.

The J gene is TRBJ2-7, the V gene TRBV2; possibly TRBD2 for D (6 bases). Germline loops: CDR1 SNHLY, CDR2 FYNNEI. This CDR3 is 10 amino acids long. V lost 7 bases to trimming and J lost 7 bases, with 8 bases between them. The CDR3 loop is CASTGGEQYF. CDR3 DNA: TGTGCCAGCACCGGGGGAGAGCAGTACTTC.

On this clonotype: At one end the junction does not follow the germline gene, possibly because of a read error. This chain uses TRBV25-1 with TRBJ2-5; 7 positions match TRBD2. Germline lookup yields CDR1 MGHDK and CDR2 SYGVNS. This CDR3 has 14 residues. CDR3 amino acids: CSSSEIAGEETQYF. The CDR3 DNA is TGTTCCAGCAGTGAAATAGCGGGTGAAGAGACCCAGTACTTC.

The genes are TRBV4-2 and TRBJ2-3; maybe TRBD1 (6 bases). The germline V gene has CDR1 LGHNA and CDR2 YNFKEQ. The CDR3 runs 14 residues. Trimming cost V 1 base and J 4 bases, with 9 bases left between them. CDR3 DNA: TGTGCCAGCAGCCAAGGGGGGCCCTCAGATACGCAGTATTTT. The encoded protein is CASSQGGPSDTQYF.

The chain has TRBV9 and TRBJ2-2; perhaps TRBD2 as D (5 bases). This CDR3 region has 13 residues. V lost 8 bases and J 1 base, leaving 9 bases between the germline ends. In germline, CDR1 is SGDLS, CDR2 YYNGEE. The DNA for the CDR3 is TGTGCCAGTGAAGCGGAGAACACCGGGGAGCTGTTTTTT. Its translation is CASEAENTGELFF.

In its sample, this clonotype was seen many times. CDR3 DNA: TGCGCCAGCAGCCAGAAACCGAACACTGAAGCTTTCTTT. Its translation is CASSQKPNTEAFF. The chain uses TRBV4-1 and TRBJ1-1; D gene unclear. This CDR3 has 13 residues. V was pared by 3 bases and J by 1 base, with 6 bases between. Looked up from germline, CDR1 is MGHRA and CDR2 is YSYEKL.

The chain is built from TRBV16 and TRBJ1-1; 8 bases are a match to TRBD1. Unmatched junction bases numbered 5, after V lost 0 bases and J lost 5 bases. The CDR3 runs to 15 residues. Germline V gene sequence: CDR1 KGHSY, CDR2 FQNENV. The CDR3 nucleotides read TGTGCCAGCAGCCAATCTGGACAGGGAGGTACTGAAGCTTTCTTT. Its translation is CASSQSGQGGTEAFF.

This clonotype was seen repeatedly, ten times or more. This chain links TRBV28 with TRBJ2-2; no firm D call. The CDR3 spans 15 residues. CDR1 is MDHEN and CDR2 is SYDVKM in the germline V gene. The ends were cut back, 3 bases at V and 4 bases at J, with 12 bases in the middle. The CDR3 region has the DNA TGTGCCAGCAGTTTTCTAGTAGATGGCACCGGGGAGCTGTTTTTT. This codes for CASSFLVDGTGELFF.

V is TRBV7-2 and J is TRBJ2-5, with 12 bases fitting TRBD2. The germline V gene has CDR1 SGHTA and CDR2 FQGNSA. CDR3 size: 17 residues. Trimming at V came to 1 base and at J to 3 bases, leaving 6 bases not matched to a gene. The CDR3 sequence is CASSLVPGLAGKETQYF. The CDR3 DNA sequence: TGTGCCAGCAGCTTAGTCCCCGGACTAGCGGGAAAAGAGACCCAGTACTTC.

This chain uses TRBV4-2 with TRBJ2-6; D remains unclear. With 1 base removed from V and 1 base from J, the gap between germline ends came to 20 bases. This CDR3 comprises 20 residues. Germline V CDR1 and CDR2: LGHNA, YNFKEQ. The CDR3 protein is CASSQAEPRAVQSGANVLTF. For the CDR3, the DNA is TGTGCCAGCAGCCAAGCTGAACCACGGGCGGTTCAATCTGGGGCCAACGTCCTGACTTTC.

The V call is TRBV4-1, the J call TRBJ2-3; TRBD1 aligns across 9 bases. Germline trimming cut 4 bases from V and 3 bases from J; bases unmatched to any gene: 5. The CDR3 extends over 15 amino acids. Germline lookup yields CDR1 MGHRA and CDR2 YSYEKL. The CDR3 is CASSRPGQGTDTQYF. CDR3 sequence (DNA): TGCGCCAGCAGCCGACCGGGACAGGGAACAGATACGCAGTATTTT.

This clonotype was detected a few times. The V gene is TRBV7-9, the J gene TRBJ2-7; a weak D match, TRBD1 (6 bases). Germline CDR1 reads SEHNR; CDR2 reads FQNEAQ (reference sequence). Trimming stripped 4 bases from V and 3 bases from J, with 19 bases between. This CDR3 has 16 amino acids. The CDR3 DNA reads as TGTGCCAGCAGCTCGACAGGAGAGGAGACCCGCTACGAGCAGTACTTC. Amino acids: CASSSTGEETRYEQYF.

V is TRBV9 and J is TRBJ2-1, with 10 bases fitting TRBD2. Germline V gives CDR1 SGDLS, CDR2 YYNGEE. The CDR3 covers 15 residues. The junction had 1 base not matched to a gene; V was cut back by 0 bases and J by 4 bases. CDR3 in DNA: TGTGCCAGCAGCGTAGGTAGCGGGGGGTACAATGAGCAGTTCTTC. Translation gives CASSVGSGGYNEQFF.

This clonotype was seen many times. The chain recombines TRBV20-1 with TRBJ1-1; D is perhaps TRBD1 (5 bases). Germline V gene sequence: CDR1 DFQATT, CDR2 SNEGSKA (reference sequence). This CDR3 contains 15 residues. Trimming cost V 2 bases and J 6 bases, with 19 bases left between them. CDR3 nucleotides: TGCAGTGCTAGACAAACAGACAGTTGGTTGGCTGAAGCTTTCTTT. Its translation is CSARQTDSWLAEAFF.

In its sample, this clonotype was seen many times. The CDR3 loop is CASTLPGLEYNEQFF. In nucleotides, the CDR3 is TGTGCCAGCACCCTGCCGGGACTAGAGTACAATGAGCAGTTCTTC. V is TRBV12-3 or TRBV12-4 and J is TRBJ2-1, with TRBD2 matching over 8 bases. The V and J ends lost 7 bases and 4 bases, in that order; junction bases with no gene match: 9. This CDR3 has 15 residues.

This clonotype appeared a few times. The chain is built from TRBV6-5 and TRBJ2-1; 11 bases are a match to TRBD2. Losses at the gene ends were 6 bases for V and 4 bases for J; bases not matched to a gene: 8. Looked up from germline, CDR1 is MNHEY and CDR2 is SVGAGI. The CDR3 totals 16 residues. The CDR3 DNA reads TGTGCCAGCAGCTTAGCGGGAGGGCCGGGTTACAATGAGCAGTTCTTC. Translating it yields CASSLAGGPGYNEQFF.

The chain employs TRBV2 and TRBJ2-2; 9 bases are a match to TRBD1. Trimming at V came to 1 base and at J to 3 bases, leaving 6 bases not matched to a gene. This CDR3 has 17 amino acids. The germline V gene has CDR1 SNHLY and CDR2 FYNNEI. For the CDR3, the DNA is TGTGCCAGCAGTGAAGAGGGGACAGGGATTGACACCGGGGAGCTGTTTTTT. Translation: CASSEEGTGIDTGELFF.

The V gene is TRBV6-5, the J gene TRBJ2-5, with 7 bases lining up with TRBD1. CDR3 length: 16 amino acids. V lost 2 bases to trimming and J lost 5 bases; unmatched junction nucleotides: 11. Germline-derived CDR1 and CDR2 are MNHEY and SVGAGI. CDR3: CASSYRKTGSEETQYF. The CDR3 coding sequence is TGTGCCAGCAGTTACCGGAAGACAGGGTCGGAGGAGACCCAGTACTTC.

This clonotype occurred a few times. This chain uses TRBV9 with TRBJ2-7; possible D gene TRBD2, 5 bases. Germline V lookup: CDR1 SGDLS, CDR2 YYNGEE. This CDR3 spans 16 amino acids. V was shortened by 3 bases and J by 0 bases, with 16 bases between the two germline ends. The CDR3 protein is CASSAGVSAGSYEQYF. CDR3 coding DNA: TGTGCCAGCAGCGCCGGGGTAAGCGCTGGCTCCTACGAGCAGTACTTC. The full variable domain, rest sourced from reference TRBV9 and TRBJ2-7, is DSGVTQTPKHLITATGQRVTLRCSPRSGDLSVYWYQQSLDQGLQFLIQYYNGEERAKGNILERFSAQQFPDLHSELNLSSLELGDSALYFCASSAGVSAGSYEQYFGPGTRLTVT.